This passage covers 25 T cell receptor beta chains from one sample sequenced in a study of T cells in localized non-small cell lung cancer. The data were produced by immunoSEQ multiplex PCR, yet TCRdb's version contains in-frame clones alone and is incomplete. The data contain 13,000 or so clones, roughly nine tenths of them singletons. Source: peripheral blood mononuclear cells, taken before any cancer treatment. These receptors came from a man aged 35-75 years with stage III lung adenocarcinoma.

This CDR3 reads CASGKREGNEQFF. The CDR3 DNA is TGTGCCAGTGGGAAGCGGGAGGGAAATGAGCAGTTCTTC. The chain recombines TRBV19 with TRBJ2-1, with 10 bases identical to TRBD2. V was pared by 8 bases and J by 7 bases, with 5 bases of the junction left unmatched. The germline CDR1 and CDR2 sequences are LNHDA and SQIVND (reference sequence). This CDR3 is 13 amino acids long.

The rearrangement joins TRBV15 to TRBJ2-7; TRBD2 agrees at 7 bases. Germline loops: CDR1 LNHNV, CDR2 YYDKDF (reference sequence). Losses at the gene ends were 0 bases for V and 4 bases for J; bases not matched to a gene: 12. The CDR3 is 17 residues long. CDR3: CATSRDQSSGILYEQYF. CDR3 in DNA: TGTGCCACCAGCAGAGACCAATCCAGCGGGATCCTATACGAGCAGTACTTC.

The chain has TRBV19 and TRBJ2-7; the D gene is possibly TRBD1 (6 bases). The germline CDR1 and CDR2 sequences are LNHDA and SQIVND (reference sequence). Trimming took off 5 bases at V and 2 bases at J, with 13 bases between the two ends. The CDR3 extends over 14 amino acids. The CDR3 sequence is CASSADSLTYEQYF. The CDR3 DNA follows: TGTGCCAGTAGTGCGGACAGCCTGACCTACGAGCAGTACTTC.

J is TRBJ2-1 and V is TRBV25-1, with D perhaps matching TRBD1 (5 bases). This CDR3 has 13 amino acids. Germline CDR1 is MGHDK and CDR2 is SYGVNS. V shed 8 bases and J shed 1 base, with 9 bases lying between them. CDR3 in DNA: TGTGCCAGCGTGGGGCGGTCCTACAATGAGCAGTTCTTC. Translated: CASVGRSYNEQFF.

Only a few counts were recorded for this clone. The V gene is TRBV28, the J gene TRBJ2-2; perhaps TRBD2 as D (6 bases). The CDR3 loop spans 14 amino acids. Germline V gene data show CDR1 as MDHEN and CDR2 as SYDVKM. CDR3 bases: TGTGCTACAAGGCCGGGGGTAGTCACCGGGGAGCTGTTTTTT. It is translated as CATRPGVVTGELFF.

This clone was detected only a few times. The chain joins TRBV5-5 to TRBJ1-3, with 9 nucleotides matching TRBD1. The CDR3 runs to 15 residues. Germline V gene data show CDR1 as SGHKS and CDR2 as YYEKEE (reference sequence). The ends lost 4 bases at V and 0 bases at J; junction bases unmatched: 2. The CDR3 DNA reads as TGTGCCAGCAGCGCGGACAGGGGCTCTGGAAACACCATATATTTT. Translated: CASSADRGSGNTIYF.

The chain uses TRBV4-1 and TRBJ2-1; TRBD2 matches at 7 bases. Germline V CDR1 and CDR2: MGHRA, YSYEKL. This CDR3 has 17 amino acids. J gave up 10 bases and V 0 bases, and 15 bases lay outside the gene matches. In nucleotides, the CDR3 is TGCGCCAGCAGCCAAGATCACCAGCGGGGTACTACGGAAGAGCAGTTCTTC. Protein: CASSQDHQRGTTEEQFF.

J is TRBJ2-1 and V is TRBV5-6, with 7 bases that match TRBD2. The CDR3 sequence is 13 residues long. V trimming: 4 bases; J trimming: 9 bases; junction bases outside the gene matches: 7. Germline CDR1 is SGHDT and CDR2 is YYEEEE. CDR3 in amino acids: CASSSEAGTEQFF. The CDR3 DNA is TGTGCCAGCAGCAGTGAAGCGGGAACTGAGCAGTTCTTC.

This chain links TRBV7-4 with TRBJ1-5; possibly TRBD1 for D (6 bases). V dropped 6 bases and J dropped 4 bases, with 13 bases sitting between them. Per the germline V gene, CDR1 is SGHVT and CDR2 is SQSDAQ. The CDR3 runs 14 residues. CDR3 sequence: CASSPGHPNQPQHF. The CDR3 DNA reads as TGTGCCAGCAGTCCGGGACACCCTAATCAGCCCCAGCATTTT. Using reference TRBV7-4 and TRBJ1-5 for the parts outside the CDR3, the full variable domain is GAGVSQSPRYKVAKRGRDVALRCDSISGHVTLYWYRQTLGQGSEVLTYSQSDAQRDKSGRPSGRFSAERPERSVSTLKIQRTEQGDSAVYLCASSPGHPNQPQHFGDGTRLSIL.

The J gene is TRBJ2-7, the V gene TRBV6-6; 7 positions agree with TRBD2. J was trimmed by 6 bases and V by 5 bases; bases with no gene match: 16. CDR3 length: 16 amino acids. Germline V CDR1 and CDR2: MNHNY, SVGAGI (reference sequence). CDR3 nucleotide sequence: TGTGCCAGCAGTCTTGGGGGGGAGGTCCTCTTTTTCGAGCAGTACTTC. It specifies CASSLGGEVLFFEQYF.

The rearrangement joins TRBV9 to TRBJ2-7; 8 bases are shared with TRBD1. Germline-derived CDR1 and CDR2 are SGDLS and YYNGEE. V shed 4 bases and J 4 bases; nucleotides not matched to a gene: 10. The CDR3 covers 15 residues. Here the CDR3 DNA reads TGTGCCAGCAGCCCTCAGGGGGCCACGGCTTACGAGCAGTACTTC. It specifies CASSPQGATAYEQYF.

The V call is TRBV6-5, the J call TRBJ2-7, with TRBD1 as a possible D gene (5 bases). Germline V gives CDR1 MNHEY, CDR2 SVGAGI. The CDR3 loop spans 13 amino acids. V lost 2 bases, J lost 2 bases, and 7 bases lay in between. CDR3 residues: CASSYPRAYEQYF. CDR3 coding DNA: TGTGCCAGCAGTTACCCCAGGGCCTACGAGCAGTACTTC.

The chain employs TRBV11-3 and TRBJ2-1, with a possible D match to TRBD1 (7 bases). Germline-derived CDR1 and CDR2 are SGHNT and YENEEA. The CDR3 spans 13 residues. Trimming cost V 1 base and J 13 bases, with 14 bases left between them. CDR3 residues: CASSLVQGGIQFF. The CDR3 bases are TGTGCCAGCAGCTTAGTTCAGGGGGGAATCCAGTTCTTC.

The table lists this clone with a few counts. The V gene is TRBV30, the J gene TRBJ1-1; D ambiguous. The CDR3 contains 11 residues. The germline V gene encodes CDR1 GTSNPN and CDR2 SVGIG (reference sequence). The V end was cut by 4 bases, the J end by 1 base, with 4 bases between. CDR3 nucleotides: TGTGCCTGGATTCCGAACACTGAAGCTTTCTTT. Residues: CAWIPNTEAFF.

This clone was seen more than once but under ten times. This sequence joins TRBV7-9 and TRBJ1-1, with a tentative D call TRBD1 (5 bases). Germline V gives CDR1 SEHNR, CDR2 FQNEAQ (reference sequence). Trimming cost V 5 bases and J 1 base, with 8 bases left between them. The CDR3 is 13 residues long. The CDR3 sequence: CASSVTANTEAFF. The DNA for the CDR3 is TGTGCCAGCAGCGTGACAGCGAACACTGAAGCTTTCTTT.

The genes are TRBV7-9 and TRBJ2-5, with 7 bases lining up with TRBD1. The CDR3 has 17 residues. The trim removed 0 bases at V and 0 bases at J, leaving 7 bases unmatched. Germline V CDR1 and CDR2: SEHNR, FQNEAQ (reference sequence). The CDR3 nucleotides are TGTGCCAGCAGCTTAGCGGGCCTGGGGACAGACCAAGAGACCCAGTACTTC. This translates into CASSLAGLGTDQETQYF.

The chain combines TRBV19 with TRBJ2-7; D remains ambiguous. The CDR3 is 17 amino acids. V was clipped by 5 bases and J by 0 bases, with 20 bases between them. The germline CDR1 and CDR2 sequences are LNHDA and SQIVND (reference sequence). The CDR3 DNA follows: TGTGCCAGTAGTTACGACATGGGTGGCATCCTCTCCTACGAGCAGTACTTC. Protein sequence: CASSYDMGGILSYEQYF. Drawing the rest from reference TRBV19 and TRBJ2-7, the complete variable domain is DGGITQSPKYLFRKEGQNVTLSCEQNLNHDAMYWYRQDPGQGLRLIYYSQIVNDFQKGDIAEGYSVSREKKESFPLTVTSAQKNPTAFYLCASSYDMGGILSYEQYFGPGTRLTVT.

The V call is TRBV5-4, the J call TRBJ2-7; D is undetermined. CDR1 and CDR2 from the germline V gene are SGHNT and YYREEE (reference sequence). There are 14 residues in the CDR3. The ends were cut back, 0 bases at V and 1 base at J, with 8 bases in the middle. The CDR3 spells CASSLGAASYEQYF. CDR3 in DNA: TGTGCCAGCAGCTTGGGCGCGGCTTCCTACGAGCAGTACTTC.

The V call is TRBV13, the J call TRBJ2-5; 10 bases are shared with TRBD2. CDR3 size: 19 residues. Germline CDR1 and CDR2: PRHDT and FYEKMQ (reference sequence). J gave up 1 base and V 5 bases, and 16 bases lay outside the gene matches. The CDR3 sequence: CASSGDRGRGLATQETQYF. The CDR3, as DNA: TGTGCCAGCAGCGGGGACCGTGGCAGGGGACTAGCGACCCAAGAGACCCAGTACTTC.

This clone was picked up a small number of times. This rearrangement joins TRBV19 to TRBJ2-2; D is tentatively TRBD1 or TRBD2 (5 bases each). Germline V gene data show CDR1 as LNHDA and CDR2 as SQIVND (reference sequence). This CDR3 contains 15 residues. The V end was cut by 5 bases, the J end by 4 bases, with 14 bases between. As DNA, the CDR3 is TGTGCCAGTAGTGCAGGGACCGGAGGCACCGGGGAGCTGTTTTTT. Protein sequence: CASSAGTGGTGELFF.

The chain has TRBV6-6 and TRBJ2-1, with a weak D call TRBD1 (5 bases). The CDR3 sequence is 15 residues long. Germline CDR1 MNHNY, CDR2 SVGAGI (reference sequence). The germline V and J ends were trimmed by 4 bases and 1 base, with 11 bases remaining between them. Here the CDR3 DNA reads TGTGCCAGCAGTTTCGACAGAGATTCCTACAATGAGCAGTTCTTC. It translates to CASSFDRDSYNEQFF.

The chain couples TRBV7-8 to TRBJ2-7; D is uncertain. From germline, CDR1 is SGHVS and CDR2 FQNEAQ. V was cut by 2 bases and J by 3 bases, with 11 bases left in between. This CDR3 spans 14 amino acids. CDR3 residues: CASSLKGPHYEQYF. The CDR3 DNA reads TGTGCCAGCAGCTTAAAAGGGCCCCACTACGAGCAGTACTTC.

The chain uses TRBV6-5 and TRBJ2-7, with D tentatively TRBD2 (5 bases). CDR1 and CDR2 (germline): MNHEY, SVGAGI. Trimming removed 6 bases from V and 2 bases from J, with 14 bases in between. The CDR3 has 14 amino acids. This CDR3 is CASSPARGTYEQYF. The DNA for the CDR3 is TGTGCCAGCAGCCCTGCCCGGGGAACCTACGAGCAGTACTTC.

The J gene is TRBJ2-7, the V gene TRBV7-9; D is possibly TRBD1 or TRBD2 (5 bases each). Trimming took 4 bases from V and 0 from J, leaving 19 bases between them. The CDR3 extends over 17 amino acids. Germline V gene lookup returns CDR1 SEHNR and CDR2 FQNEAQ (reference sequence). DNA of the CDR3: TGTGCCAGCAGCTCTCACCGGGACCCAAGGAGCTCCTACGAGCAGTACTTC. Translated: CASSSHRDPRSSYEQYF. The full variable domain, its missing parts supplied by reference TRBV7-9 and TRBJ2-7, is DTGVSQNPRHKITKRGQNVTFRCDPISEHNRLYWYRQTLGQGPEFLTYFQNEAQLEKSRLLSDRFSAERPKGSFSTLEIQRTEQGDSAMYLCASSSHRDPRSSYEQYFGPGTRLTVT.

The rearrangement uses TRBV2 and TRBJ2-3; D unresolved. CDR1 is SNHLY and CDR2 is FYNNEI in the germline V gene. The CDR3 sequence is 14 residues long. With 8 bases removed from V and 0 bases from J, the gap between germline ends came to 12 bases. CDR3 bases: TGTGCCAGCCCCGGGCCACCTAGCACAGATACGCAGTATTTT. It codes for CASPGPPSTDTQYF.